This is a list of T cell receptor beta chains from one sample in a study of blood T cell repertoires in COVID-19. Sequencing used immunoSEQ multiplex PCR; TCRdb keeps in-frame clones, though not all of them. The sample lists more than 250,000 clones; around 86% were seen once. The sequencing sample was made of peripheral blood. Receptors were obtained from a woman in her thirties who had recovered from COVID-19. CDR3s include the opening cysteine and the closing phenylalanine or tryptophan. D genes are given only for firm matches. Size is stated for part of the rows, as once, few or many counts, or as a class when the clone is expanded.

DNA	CDR3	size	J	V	D
TGTGCCAGCAGCCAAGGTTGGAAACGGGTCGCTGAAGCTTTCTTT	CASSQGWKRVAEAFF	NA	TRBJ1-1	TRBV3-1/TRBV3-2	NA
TGTGCCAGTCGTGGGAGCGGCCTACGCGTCGAGCAGTACTTC	CASRGSGLRVEQYF	NA	TRBJ2-7	TRBV27	NA
TGTGCCAGCAGCTTAAGCGGGAGGGCCCAAGAGACCCAGTACTTC	CASSLSGRAQETQYF	NA	TRBJ2-5	TRBV11-2	TRBD2
TGTGCCAGCAGTGAATTGGGACTAGCGGGGGGGGGAAATGAGCAGTTCTTC	CASSELGLAGGGNEQFF	NA	TRBJ2-1	TRBV6-1	TRBD2
TGCGCCAGCAGCGCCGAGTCTCAGGGGAATGGCTACACCTTC	CASSAESQGNGYTF	NA	TRBJ1-2	TRBV5-1	NA
TGTGCCTGGAGCGGGGATAATGCAGATACGCAGTATTTT	CAWSGDNADTQYF	few	TRBJ2-3	TRBV30	NA
TGCGCCAGCAATGGAGCTCTGAACACTGAAGCTTTCTTT	CASNGALNTEAFF	few	TRBJ1-1	TRBV5-1	NA
TGCAGCTCCCTTGTTGGTAGCTCGGGGGCCAACGTCCTGACTTTC	CSSLVGSSGANVLTF	NA	TRBJ2-6	TRBV29-1	NA
TGTGCCAGCAGCTTGGGCGGGAGCCCTTACGAGCAGTACTTC	CASSLGGSPYEQYF	NA	TRBJ2-7	TRBV5-6	TRBD2
TGTGCCAGCAGCTGGGGACTAGCGGGAGAAACCGGGGAGCTGTTTTTT	CASSWGLAGETGELFF	NA	TRBJ2-2	TRBV13	TRBD2
TGTGCCAGCAGCCAAGAGAGACAGGGGACTAGCCTCCACGAGCAGTACTTC	CASSQERQGTSLHEQYF	few	TRBJ2-7	TRBV14	NA
TGTGCCAGCAGCCAAGATCGGTCTAGCGGGGTCGGGCAGTTCTTC	CASSQDRSSGVGQFF	NA	TRBJ2-1	TRBV3-1/TRBV3-2	TRBD2
TGCGCCAGCAGCCAAGATGGGGCTAGCGGAGGGAATGAGCAGTTCTTC	CASSQDGASGGNEQFF	once	TRBJ2-1	TRBV4-1	TRBD2
TGTGCCAGCAGCCAGGGTGTCACCACCGGGGAGCTGTTTTTT	CASSQGVTTGELFF	few	TRBJ2-2	TRBV27	NA
TGTGCCTGGAGTCGGACAGATTTGGGCGAGCAGTACTTC	CAWSRTDLGEQYF	NA	TRBJ2-7	TRBV30	NA
TGTGCCAGCAGCCAAGATCTGTCGGGGGTTGAGACCCAGTACTTC	CASSQDLSGVETQYF	NA	TRBJ2-5	TRBV4-2	NA
TGTGCCAGCAGCTTAGGGTTCGGGCTAGCGGGAAATGAGCAGTTCTTC	CASSLGFGLAGNEQFF	NA	TRBJ2-1	TRBV7-3	TRBD2
TGTGCCAGTAGTAGCCTAGCGGGACACAATGAGCAGTTCTTC	CASSSLAGHNEQFF	NA	TRBJ2-1	TRBV19	TRBD2
TGTGCCAGCAGCTCTAGTTTGTTGGGCGAGCAGTACTTC	CASSSSLLGEQYF	NA	TRBJ2-7	TRBV7-9	NA
TGCGCCAGCAGTCGCCTAATGGAGGCAAGAGCCAAAAACATTCAGTACTTC	CASSRLMEARAKNIQYF	NA	TRBJ2-4	TRBV23-1	NA
TGTGCCAGCAGTGAGCAGGGGGAAGAGACCCAGTACTTC	CASSEQGEETQYF	NA	TRBJ2-5	TRBV6-1	TRBD1
TGTGCCAGCAGCGAGGAGATTGGAAACACCATATATTTT	CASSEEIGNTIYF	NA	TRBJ1-3	TRBV3-1/TRBV3-2	NA
TGTGCCAGCAGTGAAACCCAGCGGGGGGGCTGGGAGCAGTTCTTC	CASSETQRGGWEQFF	NA	TRBJ2-1	TRBV6-1	TRBD2
TGTGCCAGCAGTCCCGGAAGAGAGGGGGCGAAAAATGGAAACACCATATATTTT	CASSPGREGAKNGNTIYF	NA	TRBJ1-3	TRBV6-2/TRBV6-3	TRBD1
TGCGCCAGCAGTGAGACCGGGGGGAACGGGGAGCTGTTTTTT	CASSETGGNGELFF	NA	TRBJ2-2	TRBV10-1	TRBD2
TGTGCCAGCAGTCGACCTGTGGACAGGATGGACTACGAGCAGTACTTC	CASSRPVDRMDYEQYF	NA	TRBJ2-7	TRBV28	TRBD1
TGTGCCAGCAGTGAAAAACAGTCAGTGCAGCCCCAGCATTTT	CASSEKQSVQPQHF	NA	TRBJ1-5	TRBV6-1	NA
TGTGCCAGCAGCTTAATCAGGGAAACCGGGGAGCTGTTTTTT	CASSLIRETGELFF	NA	TRBJ2-2	TRBV7-9	NA
TGCGCCAGCAGCCAAGTAGCGGGCGAGCAGTACTTC	CASSQVAGEQYF	NA	TRBJ2-7	TRBV4-1	TRBD2
TGTGCCAGCTCCCCGGCGGGGTACAATGAGCAGTTCTTC	CASSPAGYNEQFF	NA	TRBJ2-1	TRBV12-3/TRBV12-4	NA
TGTGCCACAAGCAGGGGGCGGACAGATACGCAGTATTTT	CATSRGRTDTQYF	NA	TRBJ2-3	TRBV24-1	TRBD1
TGTGCCAGCAGTTTCATTAGCGGGAGAGGGGCCTACAATGAGCAGTTCTTC	CASSFISGRGAYNEQFF	NA	TRBJ2-1	TRBV28	TRBD2
TGTGCCAGCAGCTTAGATTCTAGGGGCTGGACTGAAGCTTTCTTT	CASSLDSRGWTEAFF	NA	TRBJ1-1	TRBV11-2	NA
TGTGCCAGCAGCCCACTGACAGGGGACTCACCCCTCCACTTT	CASSPLTGDSPLHF	NA	TRBJ1-6	TRBV3-1/TRBV3-2	TRBD1
TGTGCCAGTAGTAATGACAGGGGGTTGAACAATGAGCAGTTCTTC	CASSNDRGLNNEQFF	NA	TRBJ2-1	TRBV19	TRBD1
TGCGCCAGCAGCAACGGTGCTCTGCGGGAGGGTTACAATGAGCAGTTCTTC	CASSNGALREGYNEQFF	NA	TRBJ2-1	TRBV4-1	TRBD2
TGTGCCAGCAGCTATAGGGCTCAGGGGGGCGATACGCAGTATTTT	CASSYRAQGGDTQYF	NA	TRBJ2-3	TRBV3-1/TRBV3-2	NA
TGTGCCAGCAGCTTAGCGGCCCGATCGAACACTGAAGCTTTCTTT	CASSLAARSNTEAFF	NA	TRBJ1-1	TRBV7-9	NA